This TCR beta chain was identified during a study of tumor-infiltrating lymphocytes in localized non-small cell lung cancer. Libraries were prepared by immunoSEQ multiplex PCR; TCRdb keeps only in-frame clonotypes and omits some of them. The sample holds around 6,700 clones; around 64% are singletons and the top ten take more than 10%. Note on this clone: Its antigen remains unknown.

Deletions cut 3 bases from V and 3 bases from J, with 12 bases between. Germline CDR1 is SGHRS and CDR2 is YFSETQ. The CDR3 is made up of 15 amino acids. The study, taken as a whole, reports: T-cell fraction did not differ between immunotypes IM1 and IM2. Available tissue quantity limited TCR sequencing to a patient subset.

The TCR was taken from a human donor with non-small cell lung cancer. Sample: uninvolved lung tissue not adjacent to the tumor. The chain joins TRBV5-1 to TRBJ1-4; a possible D gene is TRBD1 (5 bases). The CDR3 coding sequence is TGCGCCAGCAGCTGGGGGACTGGGGCTAATGAAAAACTGTTTTTT. It specifies CASSWGTGANEKLFF.